The clone carrying this T cell receptor beta chain was seen a single time. Looked up from germline, CDR1 is SGDLS and CDR2 is YYNGEE. The CDR3 is 15 residues long. The V gene lost 4 bases and the J gene lost 2 bases, with 15 bases spanning the gap. The data were obtained in a study of blood T cell repertoires in COVID-19. In the original workflow: From reference gene primer amplification, estimates of nucleated cell counts were derived. Clones were read by immunoSEQ multiplex PCR, and TCRdb kept only the in-frame ones, dropping some. That table furnishes V, J and clone size, whereas the DNA furnished D and trimming. The data show over 110,000 clones, approximately 88% seen once.

The sequenced material came from peripheral blood. This TCR was recovered from a human donor in a cohort sampled during active COVID-19. The chain uses TRBV9 and TRBJ1-2, with D possibly TRBD1 on 6 matching bases. For the CDR3, the DNA is TGTGCCAGCAGCTCCGGGGGGGGCGCGAACTATGGCTACACCTTC. It codes for CASSSGGGANYGYTF.